Here is one TCR beta chain with its context. This record belongs to a study of blood T cell repertoires in COVID-19. CDR3 size: 18 residues. Germline assignment: CDR1 SGHDT and CDR2 YYEEEE. V lost 5 bases, J lost 4 bases, and 27 bases lay in between. Only in-frame clones appear in the TCRdb table, and some are missing; sequencing was by immunoSEQ multiplex PCR. Found here are fewer than 300,000 clones, about 85% of them singletons; the top ten hold about an eighth. This receptor was identified in a human donor in a cohort sampled during active COVID-19. The chain employs TRBV5-6 and TRBJ2-5; D is perhaps TRBD2 (6 bases). The sequencing input was peripheral blood. The CDR3 reads CASRPGGARTTPRETQYF. CDR3 in DNA: TGTGCCAGCAGGCCCGGGGGAGCACGAACCACCCCCCGAGAGACCCAGTACTTC.